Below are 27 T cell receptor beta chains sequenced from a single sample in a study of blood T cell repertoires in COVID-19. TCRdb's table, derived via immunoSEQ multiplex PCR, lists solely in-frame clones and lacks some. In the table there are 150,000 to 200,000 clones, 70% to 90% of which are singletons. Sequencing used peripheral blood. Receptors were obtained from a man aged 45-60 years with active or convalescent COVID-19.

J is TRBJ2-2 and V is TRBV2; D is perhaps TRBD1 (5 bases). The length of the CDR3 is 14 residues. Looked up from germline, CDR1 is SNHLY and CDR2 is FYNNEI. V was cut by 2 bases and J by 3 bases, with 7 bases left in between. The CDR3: CASSERQYTGELFF. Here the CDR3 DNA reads TGTGCCAGCAGTGAACGACAGTACACCGGGGAGCTGTTTTTT.

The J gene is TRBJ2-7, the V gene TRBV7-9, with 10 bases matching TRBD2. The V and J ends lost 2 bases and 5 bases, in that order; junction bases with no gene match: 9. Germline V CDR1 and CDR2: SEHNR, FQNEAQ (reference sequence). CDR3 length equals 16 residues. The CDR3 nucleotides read TGTGCCAGCAGCTTAAGGGCGGATCTAGCGGGAGACGAGCAGTACTTC. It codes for CASSLRADLAGDEQYF.

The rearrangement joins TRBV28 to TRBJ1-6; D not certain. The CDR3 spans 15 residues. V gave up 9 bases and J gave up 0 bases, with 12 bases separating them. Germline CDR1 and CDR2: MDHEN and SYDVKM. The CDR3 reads CASQRRGSYNSPLHF. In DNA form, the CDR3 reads TGTGCCAGTCAGCGGCGGGGCTCCTATAATTCACCCCTCCACTTT. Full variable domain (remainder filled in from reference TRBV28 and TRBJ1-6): DVKVTQSSRYLVKRTGEKVFLECVQDMDHENMFWYRQDPGLGLRLIYFSYDVKMKEKGDIPEGYSVSREKKERFSLILESASTNQTSMYLCASQRRGSYNSPLHFGNGTRLTVT.

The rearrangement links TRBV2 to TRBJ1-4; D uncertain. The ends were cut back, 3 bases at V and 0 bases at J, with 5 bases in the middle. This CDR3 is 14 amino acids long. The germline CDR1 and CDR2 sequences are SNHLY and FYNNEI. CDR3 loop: CASSEQTTNEKLFF. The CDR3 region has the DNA TGTGCCAGCAGTGAGCAGACAACTAATGAAAAACTGTTTTTT.

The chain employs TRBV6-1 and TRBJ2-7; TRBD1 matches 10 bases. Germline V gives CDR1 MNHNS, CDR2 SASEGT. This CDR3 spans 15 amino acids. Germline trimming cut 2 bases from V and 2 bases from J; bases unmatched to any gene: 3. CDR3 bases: TGTGCCAGCAGTGAAAATGGACAGGGGGCCTACGAGCAGTACTTC. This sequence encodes CASSENGQGAYEQYF.

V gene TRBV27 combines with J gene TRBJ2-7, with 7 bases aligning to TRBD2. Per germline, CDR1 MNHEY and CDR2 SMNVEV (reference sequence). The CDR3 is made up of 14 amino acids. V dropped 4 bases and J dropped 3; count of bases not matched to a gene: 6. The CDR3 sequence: CASSWGRADYEQYF. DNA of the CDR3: TGTGCCAGCAGTTGGGGGAGGGCCGACTACGAGCAGTACTTC.

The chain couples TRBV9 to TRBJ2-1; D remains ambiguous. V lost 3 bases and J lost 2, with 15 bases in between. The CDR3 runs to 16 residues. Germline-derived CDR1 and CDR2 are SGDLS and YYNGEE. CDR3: CASSASFTDTYNEQFF. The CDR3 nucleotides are TGTGCCAGCAGCGCCTCCTTTACCGACACCTACAATGAGCAGTTCTTC.

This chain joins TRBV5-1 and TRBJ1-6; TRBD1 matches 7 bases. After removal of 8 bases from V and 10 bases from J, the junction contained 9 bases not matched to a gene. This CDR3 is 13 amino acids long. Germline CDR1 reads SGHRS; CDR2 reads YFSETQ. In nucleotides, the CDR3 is TGCGCCAGTGGAGACAGGGTCGACTCACCCCTCCACTTT. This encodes CASGDRVDSPLHF.

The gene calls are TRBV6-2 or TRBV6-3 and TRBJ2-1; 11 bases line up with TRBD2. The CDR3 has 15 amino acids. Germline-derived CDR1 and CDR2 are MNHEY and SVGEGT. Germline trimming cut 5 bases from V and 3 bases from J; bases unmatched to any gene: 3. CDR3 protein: CASSQLAGVYNEQFF. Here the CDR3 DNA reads TGTGCCAGCAGTCAACTAGCGGGAGTCTACAATGAGCAGTTCTTC.

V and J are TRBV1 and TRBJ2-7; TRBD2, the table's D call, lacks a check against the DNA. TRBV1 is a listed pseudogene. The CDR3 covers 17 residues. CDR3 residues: CTSSQETGLAGGHEQYF. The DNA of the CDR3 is TGCACCAGCAGCCAAGAAACGGGACTAGCGGGAGGGCACGAGCAGTACTTC.

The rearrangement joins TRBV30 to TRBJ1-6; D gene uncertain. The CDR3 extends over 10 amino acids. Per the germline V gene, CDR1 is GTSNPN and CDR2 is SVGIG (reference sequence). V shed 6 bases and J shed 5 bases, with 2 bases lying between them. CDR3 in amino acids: CACDNSPLHF. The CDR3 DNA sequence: TGTGCCTGCGATAATTCACCCCTCCACTTT.

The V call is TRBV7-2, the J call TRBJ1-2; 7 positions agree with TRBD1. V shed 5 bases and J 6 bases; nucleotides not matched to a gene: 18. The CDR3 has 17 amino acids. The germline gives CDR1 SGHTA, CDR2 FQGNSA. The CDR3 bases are TGTGCCAGCAGCCCCCGGGACCCAACAGGGGACAAGAATGGCTACACCTTC. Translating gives CASSPRDPTGDKNGYTF.

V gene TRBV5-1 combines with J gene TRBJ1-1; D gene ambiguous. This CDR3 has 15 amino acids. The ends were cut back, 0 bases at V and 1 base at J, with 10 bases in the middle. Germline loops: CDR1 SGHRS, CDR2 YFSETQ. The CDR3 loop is CASSLGAAGNTEAFF. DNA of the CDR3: TGCGCCAGCAGCTTGGGCGCGGCGGGGAACACTGAAGCTTTCTTT.

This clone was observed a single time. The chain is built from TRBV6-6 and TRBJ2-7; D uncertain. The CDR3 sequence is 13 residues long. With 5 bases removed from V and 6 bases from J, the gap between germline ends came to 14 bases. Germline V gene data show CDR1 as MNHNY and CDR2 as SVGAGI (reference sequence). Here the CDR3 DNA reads TGTGCCAGCAGTCCTATAGAGGTGAGCGAGCAGTACTTC. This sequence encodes CASSPIEVSEQYF.

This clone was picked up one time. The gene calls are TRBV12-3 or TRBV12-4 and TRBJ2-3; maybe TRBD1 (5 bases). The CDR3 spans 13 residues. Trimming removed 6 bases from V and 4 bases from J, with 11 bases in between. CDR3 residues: CASRPQGADTQYF. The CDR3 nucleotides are TGTGCCAGCAGGCCCCAGGGTGCAGATACGCAGTATTTT.

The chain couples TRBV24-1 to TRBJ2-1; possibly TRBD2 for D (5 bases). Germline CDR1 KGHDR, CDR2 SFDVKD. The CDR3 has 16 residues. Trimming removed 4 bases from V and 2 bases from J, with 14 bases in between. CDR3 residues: CATSDPDGETYNEQFF. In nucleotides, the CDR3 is TGTGCCACCAGTGACCCGGACGGGGAGACCTACAATGAGCAGTTCTTC.

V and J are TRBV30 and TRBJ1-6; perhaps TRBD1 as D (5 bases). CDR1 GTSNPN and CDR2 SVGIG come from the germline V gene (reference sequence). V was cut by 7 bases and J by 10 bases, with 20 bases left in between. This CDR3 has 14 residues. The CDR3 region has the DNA TGTGCCTACAGAACCGGGCCCCGGGGGTCACCCCTCCACTTT. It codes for CAYRTGPRGSPLHF.

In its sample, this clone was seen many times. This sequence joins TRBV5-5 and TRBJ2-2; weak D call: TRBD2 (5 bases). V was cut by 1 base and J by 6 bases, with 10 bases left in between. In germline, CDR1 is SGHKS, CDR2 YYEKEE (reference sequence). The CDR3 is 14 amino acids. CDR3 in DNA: TGTGCCAGCAGCTTGAGGCTAGCCCCCGGGGAGCTGTTTTTT. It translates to CASSLRLAPGELFF. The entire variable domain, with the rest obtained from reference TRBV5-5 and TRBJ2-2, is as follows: DAGVTQSPTHLIKTRGQQVTLRCSPISGHKSVSWYQQVLGQGPQFIFQYYEKEERGRGNFPDRFSARQFPNYSSELNVNALLLGDSALYLCASSLRLAPGELFFGEGSRLTVL.

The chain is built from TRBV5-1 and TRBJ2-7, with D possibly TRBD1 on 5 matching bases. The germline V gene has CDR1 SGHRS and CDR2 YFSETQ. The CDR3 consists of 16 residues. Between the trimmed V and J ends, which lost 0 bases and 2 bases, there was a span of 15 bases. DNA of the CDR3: TGCGCCAGCAGCTTGGGACTTACAGGCGCTACCTACGAGCAGTACTTC. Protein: CASSLGLTGATYEQYF. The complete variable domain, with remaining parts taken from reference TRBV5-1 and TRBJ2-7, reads KAGVTQTPRYLIKTRGQQVTLSCSPISGHRSVSWYQQTPGQGLQFLFEYFSETQRNKGNFPGRFSGRQFSNSRSEMNVSTLELGDSALYLCASSLGLTGATYEQYFGPGTRLTVT.

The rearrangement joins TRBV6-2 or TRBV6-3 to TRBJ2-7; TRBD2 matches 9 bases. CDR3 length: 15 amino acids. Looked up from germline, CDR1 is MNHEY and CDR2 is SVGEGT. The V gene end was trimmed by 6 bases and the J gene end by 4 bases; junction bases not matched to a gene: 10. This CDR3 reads CASSPRTSGSYEQYF. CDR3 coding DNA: TGTGCCAGCAGCCCCCGAACTAGCGGGTCTTACGAGCAGTACTTC.

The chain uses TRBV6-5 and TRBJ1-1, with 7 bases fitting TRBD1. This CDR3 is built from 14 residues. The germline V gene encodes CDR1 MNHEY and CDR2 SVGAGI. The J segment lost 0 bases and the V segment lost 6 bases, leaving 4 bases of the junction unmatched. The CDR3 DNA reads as TGTGCCAGCAGCAGGGACAGAGTGAACACTGAAGCTTTCTTT. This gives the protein CASSRDRVNTEAFF.

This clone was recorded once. The CDR3 region has the DNA TGTGCCAGCAGCCCCCTCCTCCAAGAGACCCAGTACTTC. It yields the protein CASSPLLQETQYF. The chain joins TRBV3-1 (or the pseudogene TRBV3-2) to TRBJ2-5; D call uncertain. Germline lookup yields CDR1 LGHDT and CDR2 YNNKEL (reference sequence). This CDR3 has 13 residues. Trimming shortened V by 4 bases and J by 1 base, and 7 bases separated the two germline ends.

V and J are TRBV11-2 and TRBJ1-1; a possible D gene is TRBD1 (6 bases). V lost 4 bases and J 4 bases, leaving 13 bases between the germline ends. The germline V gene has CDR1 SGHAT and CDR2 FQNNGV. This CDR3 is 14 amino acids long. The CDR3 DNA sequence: TGTGCCAGCAGCTCACAGGGTTTGGCCACTGAAGCTTTCTTT. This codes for CASSSQGLATEAFF.

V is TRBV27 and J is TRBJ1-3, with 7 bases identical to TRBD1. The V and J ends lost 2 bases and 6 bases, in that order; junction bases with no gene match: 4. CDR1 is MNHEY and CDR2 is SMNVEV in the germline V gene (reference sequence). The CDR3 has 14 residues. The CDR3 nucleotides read TGTGCCAGCAGTTTAACAGGGGCCCAAAACACCATATATTTT. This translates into CASSLTGAQNTIYF.

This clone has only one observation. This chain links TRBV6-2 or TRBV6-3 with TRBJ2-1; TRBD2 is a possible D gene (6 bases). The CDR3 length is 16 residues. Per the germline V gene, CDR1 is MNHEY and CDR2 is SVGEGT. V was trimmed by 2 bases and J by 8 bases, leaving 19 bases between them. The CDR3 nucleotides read TGTGCCAGCAGTTACGATGGGGTCGGGAGTTGGGATGAGCAGTTCTTC. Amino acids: CASSYDGVGSWDEQFF.

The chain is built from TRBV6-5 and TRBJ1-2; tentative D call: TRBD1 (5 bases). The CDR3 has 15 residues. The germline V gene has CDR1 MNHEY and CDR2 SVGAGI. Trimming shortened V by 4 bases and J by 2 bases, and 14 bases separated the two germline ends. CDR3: CASSFGGAQNYGYTF. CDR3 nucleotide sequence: TGTGCCAGCAGTTTCGGAGGGGCCCAGAACTATGGCTACACCTTC.

This chain's CDR3 is CASSDFVGQGRSGANVLTF. The CDR3 DNA sequence: TGTGCCAGCAGTGATTTTGTGGGACAGGGAAGATCTGGGGCCAACGTCCTGACTTTC. The chain employs TRBV2 and TRBJ2-6; 9 positions agree with TRBD1. Germline values: CDR1 SNHLY, CDR2 FYNNEI. There are 19 residues in the CDR3. V gave up 3 bases and J gave up 1 base; unmatched junction bases: 10.